Reported below is one T cell receptor (beta chain). Germline V gene sequence: CDR1 LNHDA, CDR2 SQIVND (reference sequence). V dropped 9 bases and J dropped 0; count of bases not matched to a gene: 5. This CDR3 is built from 14 residues. Study processing details: Amplification of reference gene primers provided the estimated nucleated cell counts. TCRdb's copy holds only in-frame clones and misses some; the assay was immunoSEQ multiplex PCR. The DNA gave D and trimming, while V, J and clone size come from that table. The repertoire includes under 300,000 clones, around 87% of them detected once, and roughly 7% sits in the top ten. This specimen comes from a study of blood T cell repertoires in COVID-19. Whole-study context: Samples representing acute and convalescent COVID-19 were sourced from the United States, Italy and Spain. The analysed material was cDNA or gDNA that came from T cells, B-cell-depleted T cells, or PBMCs.

Sequences were obtained from peripheral blood. The gene calls are TRBV19 and TRBJ1-5, with 7 bases that match TRBD1. This sequence was found in a man in his fifties or sixties who had recovered from COVID-19. In DNA form, the CDR3 reads TGTGCCAGCACGGGACAGTATAGCAATCAGCCCCAGCATTTT. Translated: CASTGQYSNQPQHF. Complete variable domain (other parts from reference TRBV19 and TRBJ1-5): DGGITQSPKYLFRKEGQNVTLSCEQNLNHDAMYWYRQDPGQGLRLIYYSQIVNDFQKGDIAEGYSVSREKKESFPLTVTSAQKNPTAFYLCASTGQYSNQPQHFGDGTRLSIL.